This TCR beta chain emerged from a study of control samples from healthy donors and cancer patients. This clone was detected only a few times. Generated by immunoSEQ multiplex PCR, the TCRdb table keeps only in-frame clones and is missing some. The sample yields approximately 97,000 clones, under 95% seen once. V trimming: 4 bases; J trimming: 6 bases; junction bases outside the gene matches: 8. Germline V gene data show CDR1 as SGHRS and CDR2 as YFSETQ. The CDR3 is 14 residues long. The TCR originated in a woman aged 18-29 years in good health. The rearrangement uses TRBV5-1 and TRBJ1-2; 8 bases line up with TRBD1. Specimen: blood. The CDR3 spells CASSLDRGYNGYTF. The CDR3 nucleotides are TGCGCCAGCAGCCTTGACAGGGGTTATAATGGCTACACCTTC.